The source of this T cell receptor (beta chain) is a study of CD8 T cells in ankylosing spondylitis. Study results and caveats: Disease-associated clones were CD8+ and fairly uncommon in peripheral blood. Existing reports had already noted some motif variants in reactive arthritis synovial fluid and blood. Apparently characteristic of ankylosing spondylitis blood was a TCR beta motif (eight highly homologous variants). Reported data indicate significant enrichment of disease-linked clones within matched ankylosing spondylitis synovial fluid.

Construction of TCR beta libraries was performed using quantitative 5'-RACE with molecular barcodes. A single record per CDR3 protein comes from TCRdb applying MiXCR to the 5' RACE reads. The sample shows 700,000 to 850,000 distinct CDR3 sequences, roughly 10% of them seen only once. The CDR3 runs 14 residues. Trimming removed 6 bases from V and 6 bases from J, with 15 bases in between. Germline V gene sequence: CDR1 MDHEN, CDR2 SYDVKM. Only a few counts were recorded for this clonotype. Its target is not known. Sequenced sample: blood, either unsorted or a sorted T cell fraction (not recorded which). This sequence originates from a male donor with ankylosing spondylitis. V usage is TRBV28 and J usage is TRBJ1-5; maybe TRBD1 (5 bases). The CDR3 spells CASSETQGSQPQHF. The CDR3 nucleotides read TGTGCCAGCAGCGAGACCCAGGGAAGTCAGCCCCAGCATTTT.